This T cell receptor (beta chain) emerged from a study of cytomegalovirus exposure and HLA in healthy donors. Study information: In a previous analysis, more than 90 million unique TCR beta sequences were found from 170 million or so T cells.

These donors, healthy bone marrow donors, were studied. Unrecorded immune exposures were likely, despite nominal health at sampling. The PCR ran on 60 Vbeta and 13 Jbeta primers. Profiled with immunoSEQ multiplex PCR; TCRdb holds only in-frame clones, not every one. The profile covers about 100,000 clones, with around 83% appearing a single time and about 3.7% taken by the ten largest. Germline-derived CDR1 and CDR2 are MGHRA and YSYEKL. The CDR3 spans 15 residues. Trimming took 0 bases from V and 7 from J; bases not matched to a gene: 8. This sequence originates from a man younger than 40 in good health and CMV-seronegative. This chain joins TRBV4-1 and TRBJ2-5; TRBD1 aligns across 7 bases. Sequenced: PBMCs. CDR3 DNA: TGCGCCAGCAGCCAAGATGGGGGTAACAGGGGGACCCAGTACTTC. Translated: CASSQDGGNRGTQYF.